This TCR beta chain was documented in a study of T cell responses to AZD1222 COVID-19 vaccine. Study-wide findings and caveats: Among vaccine-associated CD4 TCRs, coverage spanned spike, with dominance at 160-218 and 743-854. Spike-specific TCR breadth and depth rose after two AZD1222 doses. At baseline, seropositivity was found in only a handful of AZD1222 recipients. Within unmutated variant regions lay the reported targets of nearly half of spike-specific TCRs.

Worth noting for this clone: What it binds is not known.

Sequencing used immunoSEQ multiplex PCR; TCRdb keeps in-frame clones, though not all of them. The table lists 70,000 or so clones, around 88% of them singletons. Germline CDR1 reads MNHNY; CDR2 reads SVGAGI (reference sequence). The CDR3 is 12 residues long. The input for sequencing was peripheral blood, taken on day 0 of AZD1222 vaccination. This TCR was sampled from an adult in good health. The chain joins TRBV6-6 to TRBJ1-1; maybe TRBD1 (6 bases). CDR3 sequence (DNA): TGTGCAGGGGGAACCGTGAACACTGAAGCTTTCTTT. Translation: CAGGTVNTEAFF.